Each of the 11 T cell receptor beta chains below was sequenced from the same sample in a study of somatic mutations in cytotoxic T cells in rheumatoid arthritis. Here immunoSEQ multiplex PCR was the method, and the copy in TCRdb shows in-frame clones only, minus some. The profile shows approximately 14,000 clones, over 60% of them singletons. Sequences were obtained from CD8+ T cells sorted from blood. The receptors originated from an adult with rheumatoid arthritis.

The V gene is TRBV27, the J gene TRBJ2-1; D is uncertain. The CDR3 totals 11 residues. CDR1 and CDR2 from the germline V gene are MNHEY and SMNVEV (reference sequence). The ends were cut back, 5 bases at V and 7 bases at J, with 6 bases in the middle. The DNA of the CDR3 is TGTGCCAGCAGTCTAGGGAATGAGCAGTTCTTC. Translated: CASSLGNEQFF.

The rearrangement joins TRBV7-6 to TRBJ1-2; the match to TRBD1 covers 8 bases. The CDR3 spans 16 residues. CDR1 and CDR2 (germline): SGHVS, FNYEAQ. Trimming cost V 2 bases and J 7 bases; bases outside gene matches: 12. CDR3 in amino acids: CASSLSPQGDLGGYTF. DNA of the CDR3: TGTGCCAGCAGCTTATCCCCACAGGGGGATTTGGGTGGCTACACCTTC.

This clone was detected a few times. The rearrangement uses TRBV4-2 and TRBJ2-3, with D perhaps matching TRBD2 (6 bases). V lost 2 bases and J 6 bases, leaving 12 bases between the germline ends. CDR1 LGHNA and CDR2 YNFKEQ come from the germline V gene. The CDR3 covers 14 residues. CDR3 sequence: CASSQQHGGDTQYF. The CDR3 DNA follows: TGTGCCAGCAGCCAACAACATGGGGGGGATACGCAGTATTTT.

This sequence joins TRBV7-2 and TRBJ2-1; unclear D gene. Per the germline V gene, CDR1 is SGHTA and CDR2 is FQGNSA. With 5 bases removed from V and 2 bases from J, the gap between germline ends came to 7 bases. The CDR3 is made up of 13 amino acids. The CDR3 loop reads CASSPSAYNEQFF. The CDR3 nucleotides read TGTGCCAGCAGCCCCAGCGCCTACAATGAGCAGTTCTTC.

V gene TRBV28 combines with J gene TRBJ2-2, with a possible D match to TRBD1 (5 bases). The CDR3 runs 16 residues. V lost 11 bases to trimming and J lost 0 bases, with 19 bases between them. Germline V CDR1 and CDR2: MDHEN, SYDVKM. CDR3: CACQGPRITNTGELFF. CDR3 DNA sequence: TGTGCCTGTCAGGGTCCTAGAATTACGAACACCGGGGAGCTGTTTTTT. Full variable domain (rest looked up from reference TRBV28 and TRBJ2-2): DVKVTQSSRYLVKRTGEKVFLECVQDMDHENMFWYRQDPGLGLRLIYFSYDVKMKEKGDIPEGYSVSREKKERFSLILESASTNQTSMYLCACQGPRITNTGELFFGEGSRLTVL.

A note on this clone: An end of the junction does not agree with germline; a read error may underlie this. The chain combines TRBV7-9 with TRBJ2-1; D possibly corresponds to TRBD1 (6 bases). The CDR3 contains 16 residues. Germline V gives CDR1 SEHNR, CDR2 FQNEAQ (reference sequence). The CDR3, as DNA: TGTGCCAGCACCTTACTTGGACAGCTATCAATCAATGAGCAGTTCTTC. It codes for CASTLLGQLSINEQFF.

This clone has only one observation. This chain uses TRBV7-9 with TRBJ2-1; unclear D gene. Per germline, CDR1 SEHNR and CDR2 FQNEAQ (reference sequence). This CDR3 comprises 15 residues. Trimming stripped 5 bases from V and 2 bases from J, with 13 bases between. The CDR3 coding sequence is TGTGCCAGCAGCCCACGACGAGCTCCCTACAATGAGCAGTTCTTC. This encodes CASSPRRAPYNEQFF.

The rearrangement uses TRBV4-1 and TRBJ1-1; 7 positions agree with TRBD1. Trimming removed 4 bases from V and 3 bases from J; junction bases left unmatched: 2. CDR1 is MGHRA and CDR2 is YSYEKL in the germline V gene. The CDR3 has 13 residues. CDR3 DNA: TGCGCCAGCAGCCTTACAGGGGACACTGAAGCTTTCTTT. Translated, it gives CASSLTGDTEAFF.

The chain joins TRBV5-6 to TRBJ2-7; TRBD1 is a possible D gene (5 bases). This CDR3 spans 12 amino acids. From germline, CDR1 is SGHDT and CDR2 YYEEEE. V lost 1 base, J lost 3 bases, and 5 bases lay in between. CDR3 loop: CASSLQGYEQYF. The CDR3 DNA follows: TGTGCCAGCAGCTTGCAGGGCTACGAGCAGTACTTC.

J is TRBJ2-7 and V is TRBV4-3, with TRBD1 identical over 8 bases. Germline trimming cut 4 bases from V and 3 bases from J; bases unmatched to any gene: 5. This CDR3 has 14 residues. Germline values: CDR1 LGHNA, CDR2 YSLEER. The CDR3 here is CASSPRTGNYEQYF. Written as DNA, the CDR3 is TGCGCCAGCAGCCCCCGGACAGGGAACTACGAGCAGTACTTC.

The chain employs TRBV11-2 and TRBJ2-2; D possibly corresponds to TRBD2 (6 bases). The germline V and J ends were trimmed by 3 bases and 6 bases, with 20 bases remaining between them. The CDR3 loop spans 17 amino acids. Germline V gene sequence: CDR1 SGHAT, CDR2 FQNNGV. DNA of the CDR3: TGTGCCAGCAGCTTTGCCGGGACTCCAGAGAGGTCCGGGGAGCTGTTTTTT. Translated, it gives CASSFAGTPERSGELFF.